This T cell receptor beta chain was observed in a study of blood T cell repertoires in COVID-19. Study background: T cells, B-cell-depleted T cells, or PBMCs provided the cDNA or gDNA that served as material.

The CDR3 spans 16 residues. In the authors' methods: From reference gene primer amplification, estimates of nucleated cell counts were derived. This table comes from immunoSEQ multiplex PCR, and its TCRdb copy is limited to in-frame clones, with some not included. V and J calls and clone size are given by that table; D and trimming were obtained from the DNA. The profile shows approximately 200,000 clones, more than 65% of them singletons. This chain joins TRBV21-1 and TRBJ2-1; TRBD2 reflects the table's D call only, with no check against the DNA. TRBV21-1 is described as a pseudogene. This sequence was found in a woman in her thirties who had recovered from COVID-19. Sequencing was done on a sample of peripheral blood. The CDR3 reads CASSRLAGERYNEQFF. The CDR3 DNA is TGTGCCAGCAGCAGACTAGCGGGAGAACGCTACAATGAGCAGTTCTTC.